This T cell receptor (beta chain) was identified in a study of cytotoxic CD8 clonotypes in ibrutinib-treated CLL. V gave up 2 bases and J gave up 7 bases; unmatched junction bases: 8. Germline values: CDR1 LNHDA, CDR2 SQIVND (reference sequence). This CDR3 region has 15 residues. This clone showed up just a few times. Profiling relied on immunoSEQ multiplex PCR, and the TCRdb table lists in-frame clones only, not all of them. The sample carries approximately 45,000 clones, around 73% recorded once. The specimen comprised PBMCs, sampled after 12 months of ibrutinib treatment. The chain employs TRBV19 and TRBJ1-5; 7 bases line up with TRBD1. This sequence was found in a human donor with chronic lymphocytic leukemia. CDR3 in amino acids: CASSIMAGGQQPQHF. The CDR3, as DNA: TGTGCCAGTAGTATAATGGCAGGGGGTCAGCAGCCCCAGCATTTT.